The T cell receptor (beta chain) described here comes from a study of regulatory T cells in long-lasting Graves disease. This clonotype was seen at least ten times. Time point defined: newly diagnosed GD, antithyroid drugs for less than 3 months. The TCR library was made from RNA that had been extracted from PBMCs in TRIzol. Both iRepertoire HTBI primers and Arm-PCR of CDR3 regions were used to build the TCR beta libraries. TCRdb called the multiplex PCR reads again in MiXCR, with one record for every CDR3 protein. Counted here are hundreds of thousands of distinct CDR3 sequences, around 16% occurring once; the ten biggest clones make up around 12%. The CDR3 is 13 residues long. Germline lookup yields CDR1 KGHSH and CDR2 LQKENI. Between the trimmed V and J ends, which lost 5 bases and 3 bases, there was a span of 10 bases. This sample was also put to use in a study of T cells in Graves' hyperthyroidism and ophthalmopathy.

The material was peripheral blood mononuclear cells (PBMCs), obtained at new diagnosis, from a patient treated with antithyroid drugs. The clonotype originates from a man between 18 and 29 years old with Graves disease. V and J are TRBV18 and TRBJ1-1; D unresolved. The CDR3 nucleotides are TGTGCCAGCTCAGATGGACTGGACACTGAAGCTTTCTTT. It yields the protein CASSDGLDTEAFF.